The T cell receptor beta chain described here comes from a study of OX40 agonist ivuxolimab in advanced cancers. Study-level background: As their treatment, patients were administered ivuxolimab, an agonistic anti-OX40 (CD134) antibody.

CDR1 is SGDLS and CDR2 is YYNGEE in the germline V gene. This CDR3 contains 15 residues. V was clipped by 1 base and J by 4 bases, with 14 bases between them. The table came from immunoSEQ multiplex PCR; TCRdb's copy has only in-frame clones and leaves some out. The sample comprises about 77,000 clones, around 86% of which are singletons, and 6.2% rests with the top ten. In regard to this clone: The antigen remains undetermined.

Study outcomes and limitations: Doses of 0.1 to 3.0 mg/kg were accompanied by clonal expansion of CD4+ and CD8+ blood T cells by week 6.

The sequence came from an adult with an advanced solid tumor such as melanoma, head and neck, liver or kidney cancer. Here the sequenced sample was CD4+ or CD8+ T cells sorted from blood, taken in a trial of the OX40 agonist ivuxolimab. The chain combines TRBV9 with TRBJ2-5, with a tentative D call TRBD2 (6 bases). The CDR3 DNA reads as TGTGCCAGCAGCGTATCGGGACTGGCAGGAGAGACCCAGTACTTC. Amino acid sequence: CASSVSGLAGETQYF.